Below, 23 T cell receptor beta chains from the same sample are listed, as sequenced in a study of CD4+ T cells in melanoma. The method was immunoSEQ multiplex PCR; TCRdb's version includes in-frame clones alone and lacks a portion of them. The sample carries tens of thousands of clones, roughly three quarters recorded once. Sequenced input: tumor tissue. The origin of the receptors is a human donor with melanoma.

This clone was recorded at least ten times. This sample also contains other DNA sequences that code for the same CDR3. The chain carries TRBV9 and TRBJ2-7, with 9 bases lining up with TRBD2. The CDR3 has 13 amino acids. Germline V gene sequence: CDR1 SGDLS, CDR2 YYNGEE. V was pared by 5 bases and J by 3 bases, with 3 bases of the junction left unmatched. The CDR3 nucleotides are TGTGCCAGCAGTGGTAGCGGGGGCTACGAGCAGTACTTC. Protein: CASSGSGGYEQYF.

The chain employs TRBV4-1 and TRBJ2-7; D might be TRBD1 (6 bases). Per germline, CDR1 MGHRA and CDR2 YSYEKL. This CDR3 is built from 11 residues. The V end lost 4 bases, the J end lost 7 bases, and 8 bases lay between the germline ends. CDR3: CASSRGGEQYF. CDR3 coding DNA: TGCGCCAGCAGCCGAGGGGGAGAGCAGTACTTC.

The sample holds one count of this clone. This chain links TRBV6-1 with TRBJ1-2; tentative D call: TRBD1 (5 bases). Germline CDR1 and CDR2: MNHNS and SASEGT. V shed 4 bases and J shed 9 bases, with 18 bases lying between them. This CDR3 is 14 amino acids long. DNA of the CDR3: TGTGCCAGCAGTGCCCGGGGGAATGGTTTGAGCTACACCTTC. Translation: CASSARGNGLSYTF.

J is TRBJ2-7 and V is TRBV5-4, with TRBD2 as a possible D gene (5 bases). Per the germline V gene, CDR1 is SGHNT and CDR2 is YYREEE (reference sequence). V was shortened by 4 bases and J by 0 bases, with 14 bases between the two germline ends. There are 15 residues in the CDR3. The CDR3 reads CASSQAGERSYEQYF. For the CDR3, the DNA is TGTGCCAGCAGCCAAGCCGGGGAACGCTCCTACGAGCAGTACTTC. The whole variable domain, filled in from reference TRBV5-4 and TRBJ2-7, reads ETGVTQSPTHLIKTRGQQVTLRCSSQSGHNTVSWYQQALGQGPQFIFQYYREEENGRGNFPPRFSGLQFPNYSSELNVNALELDDSALYLCASSQAGERSYEQYFGPGTRLTVT.

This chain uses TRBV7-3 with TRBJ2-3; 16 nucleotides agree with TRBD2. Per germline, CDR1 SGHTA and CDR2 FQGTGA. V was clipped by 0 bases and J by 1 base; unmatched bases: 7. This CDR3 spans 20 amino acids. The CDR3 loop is CASSLTGLAGGLIGTDTQYF. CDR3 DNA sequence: TGTGCCAGCAGCTTAACGGGACTAGCGGGGGGGCTGATAGGCACAGATACGCAGTATTTT.

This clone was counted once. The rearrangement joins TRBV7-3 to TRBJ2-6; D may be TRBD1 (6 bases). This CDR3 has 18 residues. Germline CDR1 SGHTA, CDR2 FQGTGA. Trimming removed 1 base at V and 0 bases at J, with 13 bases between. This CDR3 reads CASSLRASQGSGANVLTF. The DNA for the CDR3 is TGTGCCAGCAGCTTAAGGGCCTCACAGGGCTCTGGGGCCAACGTCCTGACTTTC.

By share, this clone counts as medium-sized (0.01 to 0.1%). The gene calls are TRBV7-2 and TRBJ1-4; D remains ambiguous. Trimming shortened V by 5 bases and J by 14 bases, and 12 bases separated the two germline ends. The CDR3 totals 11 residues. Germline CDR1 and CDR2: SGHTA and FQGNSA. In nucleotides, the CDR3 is TGTGCCAGCAGCCTCGCGGGAAGGCTGTTTTTT. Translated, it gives CASSLAGRLFF.

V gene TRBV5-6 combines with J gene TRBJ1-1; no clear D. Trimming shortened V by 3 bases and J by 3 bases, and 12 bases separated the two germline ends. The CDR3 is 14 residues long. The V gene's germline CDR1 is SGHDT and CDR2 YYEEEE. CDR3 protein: CASSSPVGYTEAFF. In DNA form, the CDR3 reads TGTGCCAGCAGCTCCCCTGTAGGATACACTGAAGCTTTCTTT.

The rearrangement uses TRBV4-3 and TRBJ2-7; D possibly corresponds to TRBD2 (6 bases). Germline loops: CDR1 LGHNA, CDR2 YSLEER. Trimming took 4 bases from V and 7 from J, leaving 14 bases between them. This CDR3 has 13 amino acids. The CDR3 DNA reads TGCGCCAGCAGCCGAACCAGACTAGTAGAGCAGTACTTC. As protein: CASSRTRLVEQYF.

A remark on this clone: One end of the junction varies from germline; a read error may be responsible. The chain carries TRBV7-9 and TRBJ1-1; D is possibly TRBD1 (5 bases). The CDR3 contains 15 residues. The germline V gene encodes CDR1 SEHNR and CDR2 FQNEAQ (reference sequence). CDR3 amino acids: CASSFLRGGRTTAQF. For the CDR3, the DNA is TGTGCCAGCAGCTTCCTTCGGGGGGGACGCACGACAGCGCAATTT.

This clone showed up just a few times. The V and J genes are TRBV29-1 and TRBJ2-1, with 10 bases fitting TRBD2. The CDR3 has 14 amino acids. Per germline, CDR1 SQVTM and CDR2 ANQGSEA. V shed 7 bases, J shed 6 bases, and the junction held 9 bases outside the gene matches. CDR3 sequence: CSAGSGGASNEQFF. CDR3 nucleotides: TGCAGCGCAGGGAGCGGGGGGGCCTCCAATGAGCAGTTCTTC.

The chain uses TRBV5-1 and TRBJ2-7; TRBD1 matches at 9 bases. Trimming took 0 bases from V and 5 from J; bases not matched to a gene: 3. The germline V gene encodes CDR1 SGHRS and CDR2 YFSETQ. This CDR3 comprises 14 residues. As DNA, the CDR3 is TGCGCCAGCAGCTTGGGACAGGGGGATAACGAGCAGTACTTC. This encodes CASSLGQGDNEQYF.

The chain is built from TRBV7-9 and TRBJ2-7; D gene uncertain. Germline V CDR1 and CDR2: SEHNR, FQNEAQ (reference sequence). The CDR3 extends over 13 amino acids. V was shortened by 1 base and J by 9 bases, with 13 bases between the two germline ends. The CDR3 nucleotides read TGTGCCAGCAGCTTAGGGCAATTGTCAGTGCAGTACTTC. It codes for CASSLGQLSVQYF. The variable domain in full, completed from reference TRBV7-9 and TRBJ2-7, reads DTGVSQNPRHKITKRGQNVTFRCDPISEHNRLYWYRQTLGQGPEFLTYFQNEAQLEKSRLLSDRFSAERPKGSFSTLEIQRTEQGDSAMYLCASSLGQLSVQYFGPGTRLTVT.

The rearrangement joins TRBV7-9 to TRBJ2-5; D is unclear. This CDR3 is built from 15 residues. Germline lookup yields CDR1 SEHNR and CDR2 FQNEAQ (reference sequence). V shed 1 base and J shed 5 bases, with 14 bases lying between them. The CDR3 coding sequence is TGTGCCAGCAGCTTAGTTCCCACTCCAGTGGAGACCCAGTACTTC. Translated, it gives CASSLVPTPVETQYF.

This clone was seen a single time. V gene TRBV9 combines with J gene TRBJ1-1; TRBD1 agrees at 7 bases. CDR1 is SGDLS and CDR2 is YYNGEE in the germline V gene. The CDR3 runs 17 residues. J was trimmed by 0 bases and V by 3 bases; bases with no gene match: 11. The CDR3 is CASSATGTEKMNTEAFF. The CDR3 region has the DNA TGTGCCAGCAGCGCGACCGGGACAGAAAAGATGAACACTGAAGCTTTCTTT.

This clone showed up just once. The CDR3 region has the DNA TGTGCCAGCAGTGAATACCTCGGCAGGGCGGGGTACACTGAAGCTTTCTTT. It encodes CASSEYLGRAGYTEAFF. The chain is built from TRBV2 and TRBJ1-1; tentative D call: TRBD1 (5 bases). The CDR3 runs to 17 residues. Trimming cost V 2 bases and J 3 bases, with 19 bases left between them. Germline V gene lookup returns CDR1 SNHLY and CDR2 FYNNEI.

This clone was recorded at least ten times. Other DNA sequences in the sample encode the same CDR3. The CDR3, as DNA: TGTGCCAGCAGTTACTCTGGCAGGTCTAACTATGGCTACACCTTC. Encoded protein: CASSYSGRSNYGYTF. The rearrangement uses TRBV6-5 and TRBJ1-2; D unclear. CDR3 length: 15 residues. Germline-derived CDR1 and CDR2 are MNHEY and SVGAGI. Trimming removed 0 bases at V and 0 bases at J, with 8 bases between.

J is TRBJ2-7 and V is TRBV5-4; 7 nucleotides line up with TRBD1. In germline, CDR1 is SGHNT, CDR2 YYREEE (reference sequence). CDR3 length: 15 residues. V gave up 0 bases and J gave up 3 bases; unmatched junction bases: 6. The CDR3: CASSLAPGQIYEQYF. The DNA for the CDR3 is TGTGCCAGCAGCTTGGCCCCGGGACAGATCTACGAGCAGTACTTC.

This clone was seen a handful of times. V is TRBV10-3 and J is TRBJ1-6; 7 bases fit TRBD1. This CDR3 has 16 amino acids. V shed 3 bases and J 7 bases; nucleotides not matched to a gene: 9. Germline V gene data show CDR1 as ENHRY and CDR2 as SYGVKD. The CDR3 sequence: CAISDPRTGNNSPLHF. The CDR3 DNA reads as TGTGCCATCAGTGATCCCCGGACAGGAAACAATTCACCCCTCCACTTT.

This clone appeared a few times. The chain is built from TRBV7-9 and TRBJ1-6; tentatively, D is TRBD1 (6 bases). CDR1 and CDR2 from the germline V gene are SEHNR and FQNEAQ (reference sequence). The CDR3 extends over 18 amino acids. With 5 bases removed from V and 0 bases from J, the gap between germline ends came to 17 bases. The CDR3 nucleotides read TGTGCCAGCAGCACAAACACAGGGCCGAGCTCCTATAATTCACCCCTCCACTTT. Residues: CASSTNTGPSSYNSPLHF.

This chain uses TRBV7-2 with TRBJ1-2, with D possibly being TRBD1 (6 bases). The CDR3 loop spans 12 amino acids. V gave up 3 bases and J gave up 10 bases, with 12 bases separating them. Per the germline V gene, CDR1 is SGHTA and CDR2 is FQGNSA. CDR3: CASSFPTGIYTF. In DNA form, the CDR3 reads TGTGCCAGCAGCTTTCCTACAGGGATCTACACCTTC.

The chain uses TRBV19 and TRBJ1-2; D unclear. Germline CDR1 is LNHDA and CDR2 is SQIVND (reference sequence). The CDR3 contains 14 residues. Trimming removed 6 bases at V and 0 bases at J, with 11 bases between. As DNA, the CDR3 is TGTGCCAGTAGGGGCAGCAGTTCTAACTATGGCTACACCTTC. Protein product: CASRGSSSNYGYTF.

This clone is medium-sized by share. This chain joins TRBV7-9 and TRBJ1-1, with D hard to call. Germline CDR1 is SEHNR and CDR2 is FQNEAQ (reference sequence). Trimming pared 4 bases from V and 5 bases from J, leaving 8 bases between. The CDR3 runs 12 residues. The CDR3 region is CASSSGVTEAFF. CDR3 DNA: TGTGCCAGCAGCTCAGGAGTGACTGAAGCTTTCTTT.